The clone carrying this TCR beta chain was recorded many times. The CDR3 is 15 amino acids. The V and J ends lost 4 bases and 3 bases, in that order; junction bases with no gene match: 5. What was amplified from RNA transcripts were TCR beta CDR3 regions. HTBI primers were employed in a first-round RT-PCR of the TCR CDR3. TCRdb independently ran MiXCR on the multiplex PCR reads; one entry per CDR3 protein. Of fewer than 500,000 distinct CDR3 sequences in the sample, 14% to 15% were seen once. The entry originates in a study of T cells in Graves' hyperthyroidism and ophthalmopathy. Ophthalmopathy patients had moderate-to-severe active disease, CAS ≥3, NOSPECS ≥4, and disease duration under 3 months.

The sequencing input was blood. The genes are TRBV12-3 or TRBV12-4 and TRBJ1-2; TRBD1 matches at 10 bases. The sequence came from a man between 18 and 35 years old with Graves' ophthalmopathy. In DNA, the CDR3 is TGTGCCAGCAGTTACGGGACAGGGGTTTACTATGGCTACACCTTC. Translating it yields CASSYGTGVYYGYTF.